The 31 T cell receptor beta chains given below trace back to one sample, sequenced in a study of blood T cell repertoires in COVID-19. TCRdb's table, derived via immunoSEQ multiplex PCR, lists solely in-frame clones and lacks some. The sample includes about 300,000 clones, roughly 85% seen only once; the top ten take around 1.9%. The sequenced sample was PBMCs or T cells enriched from blood (not recorded which). These receptors came from a woman in her twenties or thirties who had been exposed to COVID-19.

J is TRBJ1-2 and V is TRBV18; a possible D gene is TRBD1 (5 bases). Germline V gives CDR1 KGHSH, CDR2 LQKENI. Trimming cost V 4 bases and J 5 bases, with 17 bases left between them. This CDR3 has 15 residues. CDR3 loop: CASSQSGPNQYGYTF. In DNA form, the CDR3 reads TGTGCCAGCTCACAATCAGGGCCCAACCAATATGGCTACACCTTC.

This clone appeared a single time. The chain recombines TRBV19 with TRBJ2-2; D is perhaps TRBD1 (5 bases). The ends were cut back, 6 bases at V and 7 bases at J, with 9 bases in the middle. This CDR3 is built from 12 residues. The germline CDR1 and CDR2 sequences are LNHDA and SQIVND (reference sequence). The chain's CDR3 is CASSLGVGELFF. CDR3 nucleotide sequence: TGTGCCAGTAGCTTAGGGGTCGGGGAGCTGTTTTTT.

This chain uses TRBV28 with TRBJ1-1; no firm D call. The V and J ends lost 5 bases and 1 base respectively, with 11 bases between them. Looked up from germline, CDR1 is MDHEN and CDR2 is SYDVKM. The CDR3 sequence is 14 residues long. The CDR3 protein is CASSIITANTEAFF. The CDR3 nucleotides read TGTGCCAGCAGTATAATCACAGCGAACACTGAAGCTTTCTTT.

The J gene is TRBJ1-4, the V gene TRBV5-4, with no clear D. The ends were cut back, 7 bases at V and 3 bases at J, with 13 bases in the middle. This CDR3 region has 14 residues. Per the germline V gene, CDR1 is SGHNT and CDR2 is YYREEE (reference sequence). This CDR3 is CASGMGMSNEKLFF. DNA for the CDR3: TGTGCCAGCGGTATGGGCATGTCTAATGAAAAACTGTTTTTT.

Details on this clone: The DNA is omitted, as the CDR3 cannot be located on it reliably, and the CDR3 follows TCRdb's listing. V and J are TRBV9 and TRBJ2-7; the tabulated D call, TRBD1, remains unverified against the DNA. Germline CDR1 is SGDLS and CDR2 is YYNGEE. Ends included, the CDR3 has 12 residues. The CDR3 protein is CASSVAQGSTYF.

V usage is TRBV10-3 and J usage is TRBJ1-1; possible D gene TRBD1, 5 bases. Germline V gene sequence: CDR1 ENHRY, CDR2 SYGVKD. V shed 4 bases and J shed 3 bases, with 12 bases lying between them. The CDR3 is 14 amino acids. This chain's CDR3 is CAISATQGDTEAFF. In DNA, the CDR3 is TGTGCCATCAGTGCCACTCAAGGGGACACTGAAGCTTTCTTT.

The chain couples TRBV29-1 to TRBJ1-2; D is perhaps TRBD1 (6 bases). V was pared by 6 bases and J by 4 bases, with 18 bases between. CDR1 SQVTM and CDR2 ANQGSEA come from the germline V gene. This CDR3 contains 14 residues. CDR3 sequence (DNA): TGCAGCGTAGGAAACAGGGACCTTCTCTATGGCTACACCTTC. Translation gives CSVGNRDLLYGYTF.

The chain recombines TRBV5-4 with TRBJ2-3; TRBD1 matches at 9 bases. CDR3 length equals 16 residues. Germline CDR1 SGHNT, CDR2 YYREEE (reference sequence). Germline trimming cut 4 bases from V and 3 bases from J; bases unmatched to any gene: 9. CDR3 loop: CASSEKAGTGTDTQYF. CDR3 DNA sequence: TGTGCCAGCAGCGAAAAAGCCGGGACAGGGACAGATACGCAGTATTTT. Drawing the rest from reference TRBV5-4 and TRBJ2-3, the complete variable domain is ETGVTQSPTHLIKTRGQQVTLRCSSQSGHNTVSWYQQALGQGPQFIFQYYREEENGRGNFPPRFSGLQFPNYSSELNVNALELDDSALYLCASSEKAGTGTDTQYFGPGTRLTVL.

The chain employs TRBV27 and TRBJ1-1, with 9 bases aligning to TRBD1. In germline, CDR1 is MNHEY, CDR2 SMNVEV (reference sequence). CDR3 length: 16 amino acids. The junction had 12 bases not matched to a gene; V was cut back by 3 bases and J by 7 bases. The CDR3 bases are TGTGCCAGCAGTTTTTCGCCCGGGACAGGGAGCAGTGAAGCTTTCTTT. Translation: CASSFSPGTGSSEAFF.

The J gene is TRBJ2-1, the V gene TRBV2; 8 bases agree with TRBD2. Looked up from germline, CDR1 is SNHLY and CDR2 is FYNNEI. J lost 6 bases, V lost 4 bases, and 11 bases had no gene match. This CDR3 comprises 16 residues. The CDR3 protein is CASSGAGTRISNEQFF. The DNA for the CDR3 is TGTGCCAGCAGTGGGGCCGGGACTAGGATTTCCAATGAGCAGTTCTTC.

The V call is TRBV19, the J call TRBJ1-2, with unresolved D. V lost 3 bases and J 3 bases, leaving 8 bases between the germline ends. Germline CDR1 is LNHDA and CDR2 is SQIVND (reference sequence). This CDR3 comprises 13 residues. The CDR3 nucleotides are TGTGCCAGTAGTATGCGGGGATACTATGGCTACACCTTC. It codes for CASSMRGYYGYTF.

V and J are TRBV28 and TRBJ2-5; 15 bases fit TRBD2. CDR3 size: 18 residues. J lost 2 bases, V lost 5 bases, and 9 bases had no gene match. CDR1 MDHEN and CDR2 SYDVKM come from the germline V gene. The CDR3 loop reads CASSPGQGLAGGQETQYF. In DNA, the CDR3 is TGTGCCAGCAGTCCGGGCCAGGGACTAGCGGGAGGACAAGAGACCCAGTACTTC.

A note on this clone: At one end the junction does not follow the germline gene, possibly because of a read error. This rearrangement joins TRBV2 to TRBJ2-2, with 9 bases lining up with TRBD2. Germline V gives CDR1 SNHLY, CDR2 FYNNEI. This CDR3 comprises 18 residues. Here the CDR3 DNA reads TGCGCGAGGACCATAGACAGCGGGGGGTCCGCGAACACCGGGGAGCTGTTTTTT. As protein: CARTIDSGGSANTGELFF.

J is TRBJ2-7 and V is TRBV3-1 (or the pseudogene TRBV3-2); a possible D gene is TRBD1 (6 bases). Germline-derived CDR1 and CDR2 are LGHDT and YNNKEL (reference sequence). CDR3 length: 15 amino acids. With 0 bases removed from V and 5 bases from J, the gap between germline ends came to 14 bases. The CDR3 nucleotides read TGTGCCAGCAGCCAAGATGCGCAGGGGTCCCACGAGCAGTACTTC. As protein: CASSQDAQGSHEQYF.

The chain employs TRBV7-9 and TRBJ2-1, with 11 bases matching TRBD2. The CDR3 extends over 15 amino acids. Trimming cost V 5 bases and J 3 bases; bases outside gene matches: 3. CDR1 is SEHNR and CDR2 is FQNEAQ in the germline V gene (reference sequence). The CDR3 nucleotides read TGTGCCAGCAGCACCGGGACTAGCGGCTACAATGAGCAGTTCTTC. Encoded protein: CASSTGTSGYNEQFF.

The rearrangement links TRBV25-1 to TRBJ2-1; TRBD2 matches at 9 bases. CDR1 is MGHDK, CDR2 SYGVNS, per germline. V lost 7 bases to trimming and J lost 2 bases; unmatched junction nucleotides: 6. The length of the CDR3 is 15 residues. In DNA form, the CDR3 reads TGTGCCAGCACCAAGACTAGCGGAACCTACAATGAGCAGTTCTTC. It codes for CASTKTSGTYNEQFF.

The V gene is TRBV30, the J gene TRBJ1-3; 7 positions match TRBD1. Per germline, CDR1 GTSNPN and CDR2 SVGIG (reference sequence). The CDR3 is 16 residues long. V lost 0 bases, J lost 0 bases, and 5 bases stayed unmatched. CDR3 sequence: CAWSVYDRVSGNTIYF. The CDR3 DNA reads as TGTGCCTGGAGTGTTTATGACAGGGTCTCTGGAAACACCATATATTTT.

This clone was observed once. This chain uses TRBV24-1 with TRBJ2-7, with 8 bases fitting TRBD2. The V gene end was trimmed by 2 bases and the J gene end by 7 bases; junction bases not matched to a gene: 9. CDR3 length: 15 residues. Germline assignment: CDR1 KGHDR and CDR2 SFDVKD. DNA for the CDR3: TGTGCCACCAGTGATTCGACGGGAGGGCCTCGGGAGCAGTACTTC. This encodes CATSDSTGGPREQYF.

The rearrangement links TRBV4-3 to TRBJ1-5, with 9 positions matching TRBD1. This CDR3 has 15 amino acids. CDR1 and CDR2 (germline): LGHNA, YSLEER. V lost 2 bases to trimming and J lost 4 bases; unmatched junction nucleotides: 3. CDR3: CASSQNGQGNQPQHF. The DNA for the CDR3 is TGCGCCAGCAGCCAAAACGGACAGGGGAATCAGCCCCAGCATTTT.

The CDR3 here is CASSSSGKGYDSPLHF. The CDR3 DNA reads TGTGCCAGCAGTTCGTCAGGGAAGGGGTATGATTCACCCCTCCACTTT. This chain uses TRBV28 with TRBJ1-6; weak D call: TRBD1 (5 bases). This CDR3 spans 16 amino acids. The germline V gene encodes CDR1 MDHEN and CDR2 SYDVKM. With 4 bases removed from V and 8 bases from J, the gap between germline ends came to 18 bases.

V is TRBV30 and J is TRBJ1-3; D unclear. The CDR3 contains 15 residues. The V gene lost 1 base and the J gene lost 3 bases, with 13 bases spanning the gap. CDR1 GTSNPN and CDR2 SVGIG come from the germline V gene (reference sequence). CDR3 amino acids: CAWSDFTMDGNTIYF. Here the CDR3 DNA reads TGTGCCTGGAGTGATTTTACTATGGATGGAAACACCATATATTTT.

This chain links TRBV9 with TRBJ1-3, with 7 bases identical to TRBD1. This CDR3 comprises 14 residues. CDR1 is SGDLS and CDR2 is YYNGEE in the germline V gene. Trimming cost V 6 bases and J 0 bases; bases outside gene matches: 3. The CDR3 spells CASTRGDSGNTIYF. In DNA, the CDR3 is TGTGCCAGCACCAGGGGGGACTCTGGAAACACCATATATTTT.

The chain links TRBV15 to TRBJ1-2; D not resolved. The V end lost 5 bases, the J end lost 4 bases, and 17 bases lay between the germline ends. The CDR3 is 15 amino acids. Germline V gene data show CDR1 as LNHNV and CDR2 as YYDKDF (reference sequence). In nucleotides, the CDR3 is TGTGCCACCAGCGGAGGTGAATCTCTAGGCTATGGCTACACCTTC. Translating it yields CATSGGESLGYGYTF.

This clone was detected a few times. The chain has TRBV14 and TRBJ2-1, with TRBD1 identical over 9 bases. J gave up 0 bases and V 3 bases, and 3 bases lay outside the gene matches. The CDR3 runs 16 residues. Per germline, CDR1 SGHDN and CDR2 FVKESK. The CDR3 DNA sequence: TGTGCCAGCAGCCACGACAGGGGGTTCTCCTACAATGAGCAGTTCTTC. This codes for CASSHDRGFSYNEQFF.

The chain carries TRBV30 and TRBJ2-5; TRBD2 matches 8 bases. J gave up 5 bases and V 2 bases, and 16 bases lay outside the gene matches. Germline loops: CDR1 GTSNPN, CDR2 SVGIG (reference sequence). This CDR3 has 17 residues. CDR3 DNA sequence: TGTGCCTGGAGTCTTAGTTCACTACGGGAGGGCCTCGAGACCCAGTACTTC. Protein product: CAWSLSSLREGLETQYF.

The rearrangement uses TRBV21-1 and TRBJ2-1; the table's D call of TRBD1 was not tested on the DNA. TRBV21-1 is reported as a pseudogene. The CDR3 length is 14 residues. The CDR3 spells CAPFTSWASNEQFF. CDR3 DNA sequence: TGTGCCCCATTCACCTCCTGGGCCTCAAATGAGCAGTTCTTC.

The gene calls are TRBV13 and TRBJ1-2, with a possible D match to TRBD1 (6 bases). There are 16 residues in the CDR3. CDR1 and CDR2 from the germline V gene are PRHDT and FYEKMQ (reference sequence). V was shortened by 2 bases and J by 0 bases, with 13 bases between the two germline ends. CDR3 protein: CASSLRGQTSNYGYTF. Here the CDR3 DNA reads TGTGCCAGCAGCTTACGCGGACAGACTTCTAACTATGGCTACACCTTC. Combining the CDR3 with reference TRBV13 and TRBJ1-2 gives the whole variable domain AAGVIQSPRHLIKEKRETATLKCYPIPRHDTVYWYQQGPGQDPQFLISFYEKMQSDKGSIPDRFSAQQFSDYHSELNMSSLELGDSALYFCASSLRGQTSNYGYTFGSGTRLTVV.

V usage is TRBV29-1 and J usage is TRBJ1-3, with no clear D. This CDR3 is built from 11 residues. With 5 bases removed from V and 8 bases from J, the gap between germline ends came to 10 bases. Germline-derived CDR1 and CDR2 are SQVTM and ANQGSEA. The CDR3 protein is CSVPERDTIYF. The DNA for the CDR3 is TGCAGCGTTCCCGAGCGGGACACCATATATTTT.

The V gene is TRBV6-4, the J gene TRBJ2-2; D remains ambiguous. Looked up from germline, CDR1 is MRHNA and CDR2 is SNTAGT. The CDR3 spans 14 residues. V was clipped by 5 bases and J by 6 bases, with 13 bases between them. CDR3 protein: CASSLEPWSGELFF. The CDR3 coding sequence is TGTGCCAGCAGTCTTGAGCCATGGTCCGGGGAGCTGTTTTTT.

This clone has just one count. This chain joins TRBV7-8 and TRBJ2-7; 9 bases fit TRBD2. V gave up 0 bases and J gave up 2 bases; unmatched junction bases: 2. Germline V gives CDR1 SGHVS, CDR2 FQNEAQ. The CDR3 loop spans 15 amino acids. The CDR3 DNA follows: TGTGCCAGCAGCTTAGCGCCTAGCGGGACCTACGAGCAGTACTTC. It is translated as CASSLAPSGTYEQYF.

This clone has more than one count but fewer than ten. The V gene is TRBV28, the J gene TRBJ1-4; a possible D gene is TRBD1 (6 bases). The CDR3 loop spans 18 amino acids. Germline V CDR1 and CDR2: MDHEN, SYDVKM. Trimming cost V 7 bases and J 2 bases, with 23 bases left between them. CDR3 sequence: CASTNPGQKGSTNEKLFF. CDR3 bases: TGTGCCAGCACCAACCCCGGACAGAAGGGGTCGACTAATGAAAAACTGTTTTTT.